This T cell receptor beta chain is from a study of radiation and T cells in renal cell carcinoma. Study details: Nephrectomy followed 15 Gy stereotactic body radiation by 4 weeks.

With V trimmed by 0 bases and J by 9 bases, 5 bases remained unmatched. The CDR3 covers 15 residues. Germline CDR1 is MNHEY and CDR2 is SVGAGI. This clone was counted a few times. Sequenced by immunoSEQ multiplex PCR; TCRdb stores in-frame clones only, minus some. Among about 150,000 clones listed, about 87% were seen once. This sample's time point: blood 2 weeks post-SBRT. Treatment of the sample: 15 Gy SBRT to primary tumor, nephrectomy 4 weeks later. The patient's renal cell carcinoma had clear cell pathology. The genes are TRBV6-5 and TRBJ1-6, with 7 bases identical to TRBD1. The sample here was blood, taken from a patient whose treatment included radiotherapy and nephrectomy. The TCR sequence derives from a woman between 50 and 59 years old with renal cell carcinoma. The DNA of the CDR3 is TGTGCCAGCAGTTACTCGACGTACAGGGGTTCACCCCTCCACTTT. It translates to CASSYSTYRGSPLHF.